A single sample gave rise to the 8 T cell receptor beta chains below, sequenced in a study of identical twins. MiXCR, applied by TCRdb to the 5' RACE reads, yields one record per CDR3 protein. The table lists approximately 600,000 distinct CDR3 sequences, around a tenth of them singletons. These data were likewise used in another study, on yellow fever vaccine responses in identical twins.

The sequenced material came from PBMCs. These receptors were taken from a woman in her late teens or twenties in good health.

This clonotype was found a few times. The chain couples TRBV12-3 or TRBV12-4 to TRBJ2-7; a possible D gene is TRBD2 (6 bases). The CDR3 totals 16 residues. Trimming took off 0 bases at V and 3 bases at J, with 15 bases between the two ends. The CDR3 reads CASSLAGGALNYEQYF. CDR3 nucleotide sequence: TGTGCCAGCAGTTTAGCCGGCGGGGCCCTAAACTACGAGCAGTACTTC.

The V gene is TRBV20-1, the J gene TRBJ1-1, with D possibly being TRBD1 (6 bases). V lost 3 bases and J 0 bases, leaving 14 bases between the germline ends. This CDR3 has 15 residues. From germline, CDR1 is DFQATT and CDR2 SNEGSKA (reference sequence). Here the CDR3 DNA reads TGCAGTGCTAGCATCAAGACAGGTATGAACACTGAAGCTTTCTTT. Translation: CSASIKTGMNTEAFF.

There are many counts of this clonotype. The V gene is TRBV27, the J gene TRBJ2-1; D not certain. Germline lookup yields CDR1 MNHEY and CDR2 SMNVEV (reference sequence). The CDR3 sequence is 11 residues long. With 4 bases removed from V and 15 bases from J, the gap between germline ends came to 13 bases. The CDR3 bases are TGTGCCAGCAGTTACGCATCAAGCCTGTTCTTC. It codes for CASSYASSLFF.

There are a few counts of this clonotype. The chain recombines TRBV6-5 with TRBJ2-1, with 7 positions matching TRBD2. Germline V gene lookup returns CDR1 MNHEY and CDR2 SVGAGI. The trim removed 0 bases at V and 3 bases at J, leaving 5 bases unmatched. CDR3 length: 16 amino acids. CDR3 sequence (DNA): TGTGCCAGCAGTTACTCGGGGAGGGAGGACTACAATGAGCAGTTCTTC. This encodes CASSYSGREDYNEQFF.

The rearrangement joins TRBV28 to TRBJ1-4, with 8 nucleotides matching TRBD1. CDR1 MDHEN and CDR2 SYDVKM come from the germline V gene. Trimming took 4 bases from V and 3 from J; bases not matched to a gene: 7. The CDR3 contains 16 residues. CDR3 DNA sequence: TGTGCCAGCAGTTCCCCCACAGGGGGATCTAATGAAAAACTGTTTTTT. Translating it yields CASSSPTGGSNEKLFF.

Ten or more counts support this clonotype. This chain connects TRBV5-1 to TRBJ2-5, with 8 positions matching TRBD1. The CDR3 spans 15 residues. The J segment lost 0 bases and the V segment lost 4 bases, leaving 5 bases of the junction unmatched. Germline assignment: CDR1 SGHRS and CDR2 YFSETQ. Here the CDR3 DNA reads TGCGCCAGCAGCCCGACAGGGGCGTACCAAGAGACCCAGTACTTC. As protein: CASSPTGAYQETQYF.

This clonotype showed up just a few times. The V call is TRBV5-5, the J call TRBJ2-7, with TRBD2 matching over 9 bases. This CDR3 is built from 14 residues. Germline loops: CDR1 SGHKS, CDR2 YYEKEE (reference sequence). V lost 3 bases to trimming and J lost 5 bases; unmatched junction nucleotides: 6. CDR3 loop: CASSSGLATDEQYF. CDR3 nucleotides: TGTGCCAGCAGCTCGGGACTAGCTACTGACGAGCAGTACTTC.

This clonotype was counted many times. The chain employs TRBV5-1 and TRBJ2-5; possible D gene TRBD1, 5 bases. CDR1 and CDR2 from the germline V gene are SGHRS and YFSETQ. The ends were cut back, 2 bases at V and 1 base at J, with 9 bases in the middle. The CDR3 has 14 residues. CDR3 amino acids: CASSFGALQETQYF. In DNA form, the CDR3 reads TGCGCCAGCAGCTTTGGGGCCCTCCAAGAGACCCAGTACTTC.